Listed below are T cell receptor beta chains from one sample, sequenced in a study of T-cell memory formation after mild COVID-19. One entry per CDR3 protein results from TCRdb running MiXCR on the 5' RACE reads. The sample consists of under 600,000 distinct CDR3 sequences, less than 25% of them appearing once. The sequenced sample was PBMCs or a T cell subset sorted from them (not recorded which). All receptors derive from an adult woman who had mild COVID-19 (a few samples of this study predate the infection). Cell type and time point are not known. Each CDR3 is given with its conserved first and last residue. A D gene is named only where the DNA matches it firmly. Clone size, where shown, is once, few, many, or a class for clones that have expanded.

TRBD1 | TRBJ1-6 | TRBV7-9 | NA | 16 | CASSSGTGGRNSPLHF | TGTGCCAGCAGCTCTGGGACAGGGGGCCGTAATTCACCCCTCCACTTT
TRBD2 | TRBJ2-1 | TRBV7-2 | many | 15 | CASSTDLAGEGEQFF | TGTGCCAGCAGCACTGATCTAGCGGGAGAGGGAGAGCAGTTCTTC
NA | TRBJ1-6 | TRBV12-3/TRBV12-4 | NA | 14 | CASSLRVGNSPLHF | TGTGCCAGCAGTTTAAGGGTAGGGAATTCACCCCTCCACTTT
NA | TRBJ2-7 | TRBV5-1 | few | 14 | CASSPGQLHYEQYF | TGCGCCAGCAGCCCCGGACAGCTTCACTACGAGCAGTACTTC
TRBD2 | TRBJ2-7 | TRBV4-2 | few | 15 | CASSQDRTSGRGQYF | TGTGCCAGCAGCCAAGACCGGACTAGCGGGAGGGGGCAGTACTTC
NA | TRBJ1-2 | TRBV9 | few | 13 | CASSRDPVYGYTF | TGTGCCAGCAGCAGGGACCCAGTCTATGGCTACACCTTC
NA | TRBJ1-1 | TRBV3-1 | NA | 13 | CASSQGPVAEAFF | TGTGCCAGCAGCCAAGGACCGGTTGCTGAAGCTTTCTTT
TRBD1 | TRBJ2-7 | TRBV27 | few | 14 | CASRPTGGTREQYF | TGTGCCAGCAGGCCCACAGGGGGCACTCGGGAGCAGTACTTC
NA | TRBJ2-2 | TRBV20-1 | NA | 16 | CSARDGPARNTGELFF | TGCAGTGCTAGAGATGGTCCAGCGCGGAACACCGGGGAGCTGTTTTTT
NA | TRBJ1-2 | TRBV5-1 | few | 12 | CASRTLVDGYTF | TGCGCCAGCAGAACCCTGGTTGATGGCTACACCTTC
NA | TRBJ1-1 | TRBV5-6 | NA | 14 | CASSLGTANTEVFF | TGTGCCAGCAGCTTGGGGACAGCGAACACTGAAGTTTTCTTT
NA | TRBJ2-5 | TRBV7-8 | few | 15 | CASSLWSGQQETQYF | TGTGCCAGCAGCTTATGGTCGGGCCAGCAAGAGACCCAGTACTTC
TRBD2 | TRBJ2-2 | TRBV5-1 | few | 15 | CASSLAAGGPGELFF | TGCGCCAGCAGCTTGGCTGCGGGGGGCCCCGGGGAGCTGTTTTTT
TRBD2 | TRBJ2-3 | TRBV5-4 | few | 16 | CASSLNSGRAKDTQYF | TGTGCCAGCAGCCTAAATAGCGGGAGGGCCAAAGATACGCAGTATTTT
NA | TRBJ1-5 | TRBV2 | few | 12 | CASSREPGPQHF | TGTGCCAGCTCTAGGGAGCCGGGGCCCCAGCATTTT
TRBD1 | TRBJ2-7 | TRBV5-1 | few | 16 | CASSLASGQGSYEQYF | TGCGCCAGCAGCTTGGCCTCGGGACAGGGGTCCTACGAGCAGTACTTC
NA | TRBJ2-3 | TRBV6-6 | NA | 14 | CASSYLGPTDTQYF | TGTGCCAGCAGTTACTTAGGGCCGACAGATACGCAGTATTTT
TRBD1 | TRBJ1-1 | TRBV12-3/TRBV12-4 | few | 14 | CASSRTGQNTEAFF | TGTGCCAGCAGCCGGACAGGACAGAACACTGAAGCTTTCTTT
TRBD2 | TRBJ2-1 | TRBV9 | once | 15 | CASSSSGTPYNEQFF | TGTGCCAGCAGCTCAAGCGGGACCCCCTACAATGAGCAGTTCTTC
TRBD2 | TRBJ2-1 | TRBV20-1 | few | 14 | CSASRSGRGGEQFF | TGCAGTGCTAGTCGGAGCGGGAGGGGAGGTGAGCAGTTCTTC
TRBD2 | TRBJ2-1 | TRBV12-3/TRBV12-4 | few | 16 | CASRRVAGGPHNEQFF | TGTGCCAGCAGGCGAGTAGCGGGAGGGCCTCACAATGAGCAGTTCTTC
TRBD2 | TRBJ2-1 | TRBV5-1 | NA | 14 | CASSPSGRYNEQFF | TGCGCCAGCAGCCCTAGCGGGAGGTACAATGAGCAGTTCTTC
NA | TRBJ1-3 | TRBV30 | few | 14 | CAWSVGAAGNTIYF | TGTGCCTGGAGTGTTGGGGCAGCTGGAAACACCATATATTTT
NA | TRBJ2-7 | TRBV6-1 | NA | 13 | CASSAGAVYEQYF | TGTGCCAGCAGTGCCGGGGCGGTATACGAGCAGTACTTC
NA | TRBJ2-3 | TRBV25-1 | NA | 17 | CASSEYLRGSVADTQYF | TGTGCCAGCAGTGAATATCTACGAGGTAGTGTGGCAGATACGCAGTATTTT
NA | TRBJ2-3 | TRBV18 | NA | 14 | CASSTGDLTDTQYF | TGTGCCAGCTCCACGGGCGATTTGACAGATACGCAGTATTTT
NA | TRBJ2-3 | TRBV6-6 | NA | 15 | CASTERTASTDTQYF | TGTGCCAGCACCGAACGGACGGCCAGCACAGATACGCAGTATTTT
NA | TRBJ1-3 | TRBV6-5 | NA | 16 | CASSKLGQISGNTIYF | TGTGCCAGCAGTAAACTGGGACAAATCTCTGGAAACACCATATATTTT
NA | TRBJ2-3 | TRBV12-3/TRBV12-4 | NA | 14 | CASSLLVTTNTQYF | TGTGCCAGCAGTTTATTGGTGACAACGAATACGCAGTATTTT
TRBD1 | TRBJ2-7 | TRBV6-5 | few | 14 | CASSPWTGNYEQYF | TGTGCCAGCAGTCCCTGGACAGGGAATTACGAGCAGTACTTC
TRBD1 | TRBJ1-1 | TRBV29-1 | NA | 14 | CSVLSGTGVGCAFF | TGCAGCGTCCTTTCCGGGACAGGGGTCGGGTGCGCTTTCTTT
TRBD1 | TRBJ2-3 | TRBV4-3 | NA | 15 | CASSQTGTVTDTQYF | TGCGCCAGCAGCCAAACAGGGACAGTCACAGATACGCAGTATTTT
TRBD2 | TRBJ2-7 | TRBV4-1 | NA | 17 | CASSQETGLAGAYEQYF | TGCGCCAGCAGCCAAGAAACTGGACTAGCGGGGGCCTACGAGCAATACTTC
TRBD2 | TRBJ2-7 | TRBV9 | once | 14 | CASSPSSGSYEQYF | TGTGCCAGCAGCCCTTCTAGCGGCTCCTACGAGCAGTACTTC
NA | TRBJ2-7 | TRBV12-3/TRBV12-4 | NA | 14 | CASTPSEAEYEQYF | TGTGCCAGCACCCCCTCAGAGGCTGAATACGAGCAGTACTTC
NA | TRBJ2-1 | TRBV10-3 | few | 11 | CAISPHNEQFF | TGTGCCATCAGCCCCCACAATGAGCAGTTCTTC
TRBD2 | TRBJ2-3 | TRBV11-3 | few | 14 | CASSVLAGTDTQYF | TGTGCCAGCAGCGTTCTAGCGGGTACAGATACGCAGTATTTT
NA | TRBJ2-3 | TRBV6-5 | NA | 14 | CASTELGSTDTQYF | TGTGCCAGCACCGAACTAGGTAGCACAGATACGCAGTATTTT
TRBD1 | TRBJ1-2 | TRBV19 | once | 13 | CASRSGGAYGYTF | TGTGCCAGTAGATCAGGGGGAGCCTATGGCTACACCTTC
TRBD2 | TRBJ2-1 | TRBV5-1 | NA | 15 | CASSLSGASGNEQFF | TGCGCCAGCAGCCTCTCCGGGGCTAGCGGAAATGAGCAGTTCTTC
NA | TRBJ1-4 | TRBV7-8 | NA | 14 | CASSLGPVDEKLFF | TGTGCCAGCAGCTTAGGACCAGTCGATGAAAAACTGTTTTTT
NA | TRBJ1-1 | TRBV18 | NA | 14 | CASSPPGQSGLAFF | TGTGCCAGCTCACCACCGGGCCAGTCGGGACTAGCTTTCTTT
TRBD2 | TRBJ2-3 | TRBV4-1 | NA | 19 | CASSQDRNSGGASADTQYF | TGCGCCAGCAGCCAAGATCGCAATAGCGGGGGGGCATCAGCAGATACGCAGTATTTT
TRBD1 | TRBJ2-5 | TRBV27 | NA | 15 | CASSLVTGVGETQYF | TGTGCCAGCAGTTTAGTGACAGGGGTGGGAGAGACCCAGTACTTC
TRBD1 | TRBJ1-2 | TRBV5-6 | NA | 17 | CASSLAAQGARLYGYTF | TGTGCCAGCAGCTTGGCCGCACAGGGGGCGAGATTATATGGCTACACCTTC
NA | TRBJ2-7 | TRBV2 | NA | 13 | CASNDSPRTEQYF | TGTGCCAGCAACGACTCGCCACGGACCGAGCAGTACTTC